This T cell receptor beta chain derives from a study of Graves' ophthalmopathy and Graves' hyperthyroidism. Study summary: The authors collected peripheral blood at initial diagnosis, before any treatment.

Looked up from germline, CDR1 is MNHEY and CDR2 is SMNVEV (reference sequence). J gave up 1 base and V 6 bases, and 8 bases lay outside the gene matches. The CDR3 is made up of 15 amino acids. Exclusion applied to patients with other autoimmune diseases, uncontrolled infections, pregnancy or lactation. The authors used Ficoll-Paque density gradient centrifugation to separate PBMCs. The input was around 10 ml of fresh peripheral blood. This clonotype has ten or more counts. Amplification from RNA transcripts yielded the TCR beta CDR3 regions. The authors performed first-round RT-PCR with HTBI primers and then a second-round multiplex PCR. MiXCR was run by TCRdb on the multiplex PCR reads, yielding one entry per CDR3 protein. The sample lists 300,000 to 400,000 distinct CDR3 sequences, 15% to 20% occurring once.

This chain links TRBV27 with TRBJ1-2, with TRBD1 matching 7 bases. What was sequenced was peripheral blood. The TCR originated in an adult man with Graves' ophthalmopathy. The CDR3 loop is CASSPTGRGNYGYTF. The CDR3, as DNA: TGTGCCAGCAGCCCGACAGGGAGGGGTAACTATGGCTACACCTTC.